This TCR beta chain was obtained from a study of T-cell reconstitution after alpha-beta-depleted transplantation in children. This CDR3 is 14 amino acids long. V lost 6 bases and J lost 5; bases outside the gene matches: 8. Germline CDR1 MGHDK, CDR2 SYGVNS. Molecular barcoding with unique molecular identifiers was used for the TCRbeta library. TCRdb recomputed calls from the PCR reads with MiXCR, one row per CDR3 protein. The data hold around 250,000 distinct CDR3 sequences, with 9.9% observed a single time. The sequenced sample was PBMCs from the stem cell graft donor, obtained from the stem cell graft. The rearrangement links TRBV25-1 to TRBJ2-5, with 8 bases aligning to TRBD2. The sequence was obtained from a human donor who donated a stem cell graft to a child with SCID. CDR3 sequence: CASRVSGGAETQYF. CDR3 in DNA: TGTGCCAGCAGAGTATCCGGGGGGGCGGAGACCCAGTACTTC.